This T cell receptor beta chain was documented in a study of OX40 agonist ivuxolimab in advanced cancers. Background on the study: Patients received intravenous ivuxolimab every 2 weeks at 0.01 to 10 mg/kg. Aged roughly 23 to 85 with a mean of around 60 years, they were 82.7% male. General study findings and limits: Nonresponders included some who also had low normalized T-cell clonal expansion. The authors did not determine the antigen specificity of the expanded peripheral T cells.

Germline V gene data show CDR1 as SEHNR and CDR2 as FQNEAQ (reference sequence). The CDR3 runs 15 residues. Trimming left V 5 bases short and J 4 bases short, with 16 bases between. On this clone: Its specificity is unknown.

Here immunoSEQ multiplex PCR was the method, and the copy in TCRdb shows in-frame clones only, minus some. There are about 75,000 clones in the sample; about 86% occur only once, and roughly 8.6% lies in the top ten. The chain recombines TRBV7-9 with TRBJ2-3; D is tentatively TRBD1 or TRBD2 (6 bases each). This sequence was found in an adult with an advanced solid tumor such as melanoma, head and neck, liver or kidney cancer. Here the sequenced sample was CD4+ or CD8+ T cells sorted from blood, taken in a trial of the OX40 agonist ivuxolimab. The CDR3 bases are TGTGCCAGCAGCCCCCGAGGGGGGCAGGCAGATACGCAGTATTTT. Amino acid sequence: CASSPRGGQADTQYF.